These 20 T cell receptor beta chains originate from one sample sequenced in a study of identifying expanded T cells in peripheral blood. Using immunoSEQ multiplex PCR, the repertoire was profiled, and TCRdb retains in-frame clones only, with some absent. The table has roughly 100,000 clones, about 90% seen once. Input material: blood. The receptors were gathered from a person between 18 and 69 years old in good health.

The chain is built from TRBV30 and TRBJ1-5, with D possibly TRBD1 on 5 matching bases. Germline V gene lookup returns CDR1 GTSNPN and CDR2 SVGIG (reference sequence). The CDR3 has 14 amino acids. Trimming removed 5 bases at V and 7 bases at J, with 18 bases between. The CDR3 protein is CAWDPGRGGQPQHF. CDR3 coding DNA: TGTGCCTGGGACCCAGGTAGGGGAGGACAGCCCCAGCATTTT.

The chain joins TRBV29-1 to TRBJ1-1; D uncertain. V gave up 8 bases and J gave up 2 bases, with 18 bases separating them. The CDR3 consists of 14 residues. Germline V CDR1 and CDR2: SQVTM, ANQGSEA. The CDR3 DNA reads TGCAGCCCGGGCGGCGGTGTAAGAAACACTGAAGCTTTCTTT. This encodes CSPGGGVRNTEAFF.

The chain couples TRBV19 to TRBJ1-1, with TRBD1 as a possible D gene (6 bases). In germline, CDR1 is LNHDA, CDR2 SQIVND (reference sequence). V shed 7 bases and J shed 0 bases, with 18 bases lying between them. The CDR3 has 16 residues. The CDR3 DNA follows: TGTGCCAGTACCGCCGGCCCCGGGACATTGAACACTGAAGCTTTCTTT. The encoded protein is CASTAGPGTLNTEAFF.

The rearrangement links TRBV6-5 to TRBJ2-7; 10 positions agree with TRBD2. Germline V gene data show CDR1 as MNHEY and CDR2 as SVGAGI. CDR3 length: 14 residues. J was trimmed by 5 bases and V by 2 bases; bases with no gene match: 3. As DNA, the CDR3 is TGTGCCAGCAGTTACGCTAGCGGGAGCAACGAGCAGTACTTC. It translates to CASSYASGSNEQYF.

This clone appeared a single time. The chain has TRBV7-3 and TRBJ2-1, with 7 bases matching TRBD1. Germline lookup yields CDR1 SGHTA and CDR2 FQGTGA. CDR3 size: 12 residues. With 6 bases clipped from V and 8 bases from J, the junction kept 4 bases outside the gene matches. The CDR3 nucleotides read TGTGCCAGCAGGTCCACAGGGGATGAGCAGTTCTTC. Amino acids: CASRSTGDEQFF.

This sequence joins TRBV5-4 and TRBJ2-5; 7 bases align to TRBD2. The ends lost 0 bases at V and 5 bases at J; junction bases unmatched: 7. CDR1 and CDR2 (germline): SGHNT, YYREEE (reference sequence). The CDR3 sequence is 15 residues long. CDR3: CASSLAGGGVETQYF. DNA of the CDR3: TGTGCCAGCAGCTTGGCCGGCGGGGGAGTGGAGACCCAGTACTTC.

The chain combines TRBV27 with TRBJ2-2; D is ambiguous. Germline V gene data show CDR1 as MNHEY and CDR2 as SMNVEV (reference sequence). Trimming removed 7 bases from V and 6 bases from J, with 15 bases in between. This CDR3 has 14 amino acids. CDR3 in amino acids: CASTALTRAGELFF. CDR3 DNA: TGTGCCAGCACGGCCTTAACAAGGGCCGGGGAGCTGTTTTTT.

This chain connects TRBV20-1 to TRBJ2-1; D call uncertain. The germline V and J ends were trimmed by 1 base and 8 bases, with 3 bases remaining between them. CDR3 length: 10 residues. Per germline, CDR1 DFQATT and CDR2 SNEGSKA (reference sequence). CDR3 nucleotide sequence: TGCAGTGCTAGAGCCCATGAGCAGTTCTTC. Translation: CSARAHEQFF.

J is TRBJ2-2 and V is TRBV6-5, with 7 bases matching TRBD1. This CDR3 spans 14 amino acids. The germline CDR1 and CDR2 sequences are MNHEY and SVGAGI. V lost 10 bases and J lost 0; bases outside the gene matches: 5. The CDR3, as DNA: TGTGCCATCGCAGGGGGAACGAACACCGGGGAGCTGTTTTTT. This sequence encodes CAIAGGTNTGELFF.

This clone appeared once. This chain joins TRBV29-1 and TRBJ2-7, with D maybe TRBD1 (6 bases). V lost 4 bases and J 4 bases, leaving 11 bases between the germline ends. The CDR3 runs to 12 residues. Germline V lookup: CDR1 SQVTM, CDR2 ANQGSEA. The CDR3 DNA reads as TGCAGCGTTGTCTCACAGGGTTACGAGCAGTACTTC. Amino acids: CSVVSQGYEQYF.

This sequence joins TRBV7-9 and TRBJ2-7, with 8 bases fitting TRBD2. Germline V gene lookup returns CDR1 SEHNR and CDR2 FQNEAQ (reference sequence). V shed 5 bases and J 2 bases; nucleotides not matched to a gene: 5. This CDR3 has 14 amino acids. CDR3 DNA sequence: TGTGCCAGCAGCCTAAGCGGGAGCCCCTACGAGCAGTACTTC. Its translation: CASSLSGSPYEQYF.

V and J are TRBV9 and TRBJ2-3, with 10 nucleotides matching TRBD2. Trimming cost V 0 bases and J 4 bases; bases outside gene matches: 2. The CDR3 length is 15 residues. Germline CDR1 is SGDLS and CDR2 is YYNGEE. The CDR3 DNA is TGTGCCAGCAGCGTAGCTAGCGGGGGAGCAGATACGCAGTATTTT. As protein: CASSVASGGADTQYF. The whole variable domain, filled in from reference TRBV9 and TRBJ2-3, reads DSGVTQTPKHLITATGQRVTLRCSPRSGDLSVYWYQQSLDQGLQFLIQYYNGEERAKGNILERFSAQQFPDLHSELNLSSLELGDSALYFCASSVASGGADTQYFGPGTRLTVL.

The chain employs TRBV19 and TRBJ2-7; 15 nucleotides agree with TRBD2. Germline V gene lookup returns CDR1 LNHDA and CDR2 SQIVND (reference sequence). CDR3 length: 15 residues. V lost 8 bases to trimming and J lost 2 bases; unmatched junction nucleotides: 4. The CDR3 bases are TGTGCCAGTGTGGGACTAGCGGGAGGAACCTACGAGCAGTACTTC. It translates to CASVGLAGGTYEQYF.

The rearrangement links TRBV5-5 to TRBJ2-7; 7 bases line up with TRBD2. This CDR3 is built from 14 residues. Germline trimming cut 2 bases from V and 1 base from J; bases unmatched to any gene: 3. The germline V gene encodes CDR1 SGHKS and CDR2 YYEKEE (reference sequence). The DNA for the CDR3 is TGTGCCAGCAGCTTTAGGCGGGGGTCCTACGAGCAGTACTTC. It encodes CASSFRRGSYEQYF. Full variable domain (remainder filled in from reference TRBV5-5 and TRBJ2-7): DAGVTQSPTHLIKTRGQQVTLRCSPISGHKSVSWYQQVLGQGPQFIFQYYEKEERGRGNFPDRFSARQFPNYSSELNVNALLLGDSALYLCASSFRRGSYEQYFGPGTRLTVT.

V usage is TRBV2 and J usage is TRBJ1-2; D may be TRBD1 (6 bases). V gave up 6 bases and J gave up 0 bases, with 14 bases separating them. The CDR3 has 15 amino acids. CDR1 and CDR2 (germline): SNHLY, FYNNEI. CDR3 in amino acids: CASRVSQGTNYGYTF. In nucleotides, the CDR3 is TGTGCCAGCAGGGTATCGCAGGGGACTAACTATGGCTACACCTTC.

The chain has TRBV7-9 and TRBJ1-2; 10 bases map to TRBD1. The CDR3 has 17 amino acids. V lost 5 bases and J lost 0; bases outside the gene matches: 9. CDR1 SEHNR and CDR2 FQNEAQ come from the germline V gene (reference sequence). This CDR3 reads CASSPGDRGAPNYGYTF. CDR3 DNA sequence: TGTGCCAGCAGCCCAGGGGACAGGGGAGCCCCTAACTATGGCTACACCTTC.

A few counts support this clone. The chain uses TRBV9 and TRBJ2-7, with 8 bases fitting TRBD1. The germline V gene encodes CDR1 SGDLS and CDR2 YYNGEE. The trim removed 0 bases at V and 5 bases at J, leaving 4 bases unmatched. This CDR3 has 14 residues. CDR3 sequence: CASSVVSGGDEQYF. The CDR3 region has the DNA TGTGCCAGCAGCGTAGTTTCAGGGGGCGACGAGCAGTACTTC.

The V and J genes are TRBV27 and TRBJ2-3, with 11 bases lining up with TRBD2. Trimming at V came to 5 bases and at J to 3 bases, leaving 7 bases not matched to a gene. The CDR3 totals 16 residues. Per germline, CDR1 MNHEY and CDR2 SMNVEV (reference sequence). CDR3 nucleotides: TGTGCCAGCAGTCCCTTACTAGCGGGAGCAACAGATACGCAGTATTTT. The encoded protein is CASSPLLAGATDTQYF.

The chain joins TRBV2 to TRBJ2-7; 7 bases map to TRBD1. CDR3 length: 15 residues. CDR1 is SNHLY and CDR2 is FYNNEI in the germline V gene. Germline trimming cut 3 bases from V and 2 bases from J; bases unmatched to any gene: 7. CDR3 bases: TGTGCCAGCAGTGAGCTACGACAGGGCGCCTACGAGCAGTACTTC. Translation: CASSELRQGAYEQYF.

The sample holds one count of this clone. V usage is TRBV6-4 and J usage is TRBJ2-3, with 10 bases matching TRBD2. Germline lookup yields CDR1 MRHNA and CDR2 SNTAGT. The CDR3 length is 16 residues. V lost 1 base to trimming and J lost 4 bases; unmatched junction nucleotides: 5. CDR3 DNA sequence: TGTGCCAGCAGTGACTTGCCTAGCGGGAGCCCAGATACGCAGTATTTT. Its translation is CASSDLPSGSPDTQYF.